This T cell receptor (beta chain) was obtained from a study of cytomegalovirus exposure and HLA in healthy donors (dated by TCRdb to the late 2010s). For context, the study as a whole: In an earlier analysis of 587 of the donors, around 290 Gb of sequence data and 120 million or so unique TCR beta sequences from 180 million or so T cells were reported. About 320 gigabases of sequencing data and approximately 80 million unique TCR sequences were included in an early release covering roughly 700 HLA-typed donors. Among the roughly 390 genotyped donors, around 81% belonged to the genetic ancestry cluster associated with self-reported Caucasian donors. The study was designed to test whether signatures of past pathogen exposure could be identified by cataloging public T cell receptors. The study profiled the T cell repertoires of more than 500 subjects by immunosequencing and related them to cytomegalovirus serostatus. A separate validation cohort of over 95 different subjects was used in addition to the 666-subject first cohort. To predict cytomegalovirus infection status, the study brought together high-throughput TCR immunosequencing, statistical association of individual TCRs with disease status, and machine learning. To study patterns of TCR occurrence, a later analysis re-analyzed previously published TCR beta repertoires from 650 to 750 donors and added high-resolution HLA genotyping. In the later analysis, no new phenotypic data were used to find candidate immune exposures; instead, reliance was placed on TCR beta sequences and their occurrence across donors. In an earlier analysis of a few hundred of the donors, high-throughput TCR beta sequencing was used to judge whether each TCR beta V gene segment behaved as functional or pseudogenic. Alongside the repertoire data, information on donor age, sex, ethnicity and CMV serostatus was compiled. In a later genetic analysis, genome-wide SNP genotypes for about 55% of the 666 donors were used, and that subset was treated as a discovery cohort. All discovery cohort repertoires had been generated on a single sequencing platform. HLA typing included class I and class II loci at four-digit resolution. Typing coverage differed by locus: A, B, C, DRB1 and DQB1 were typed in roughly 629-630 donors, DQA1 in 522, DPA1 in approximately 610, and DPB1 in just under 490. Roughly 5 DR-DQ haplotypes were handled as single units for association and clustering, since linkage in the cohort was strong. On average, 235,054 unique TCR beta nucleotide sequences were sequenced per donor among 300 to 500 genotyped donors of the cohort, with approximately 18% of those sequences being non-productive.

The CDR3 contains 16 residues, cysteine and phenylalanine counted. The DNA shown is the 48-base CDR3, in frame from base 1. Trimming takes 0 bases off V and 5 bases off J; junction bases not matched to a gene: 7. According to the germline V gene, CDR1 reads MNHNS and CDR2 reads SASEGT. Details on this clone: Which antigen it targets is not known. The record has no base qualities; no much larger clone is one base away.

The cohort comprised some 680 healthy bone marrow donors. At the time of sampling, every cohort member was nominally healthy, though immune exposures that went unrecorded were likely present. The donor was CMV seronegative and was included in the group of about 350 seronegative cohort members. Every donor gave a peripheral blood sample, and the peripheral blood mononuclear cells from that sample were used for TCR beta sequencing. The Qiagen DNeasy Blood Extraction Kit was used to extract genomic DNA from the blood cell samples. Library creation used the immunoSEQ multiplex PCR assay. For the multiplex PCR, a mixture combining 60 forward primers for TCR Vbeta segments and 13 reverse primers for TCR Jbeta segments was used. The CDR3 region of rearranged TCR beta genes was amplified from genomic DNA by a multiplex PCR assay. On the Illumina HiSeq System, the amplified TCR beta libraries were sequenced as 87-base-pair reads. Concerning the study's data processing: A later analysis counted 75 million to 100 million unique TCR beta chains across the 670 or so repertoires, and about 10 million of these chains were shared by at least two donors. Raw reads were error-corrected and collapsed into unique sequences with a nearest-neighbor algorithm that merged closely related sequences to remove PCR and sequencing errors. CDR3 sequences were aligned to IMGT reference sequences to assign V, D and J gene segments. For a sequence to be retained, a match of at least six nucleotides was required to both a V gene segment and a J gene segment. Rearrangements were called productive when the CDR3 lacked stop codons and stayed in frame with V and J; all others were non-productive. CDR3 was defined according to IMGT convention as the region running from the second conserved V-encoded cysteine to the conserved J-encoded phenylalanine. The earlier analysis of 500 to 600 of the donors excluded sequences that lacked an unambiguous match to a single V gene segment. In an earlier analysis of several hundred of the donors, V segments were called functional above 56.7% productive rearrangements and were called segregating when the between-donor standard deviation exceeded 5%. A statistical classification framework was built to diagnose cytomegalovirus status from the catalog of TCR beta chain sequences. V and J gene assignment, in a later analysis, came from comparing TCR nucleotide sequences with IMGT/GENE-DB human TR gene sequences. Using the TCRdist pipeline, a later analysis assigned CDR3 sequences along with most-parsimonious VDJ recombination scenarios. In a later analysis, every TCR beta chain was defined by the combination of its CDR3 amino acid sequence and its V-gene family, and reads without a unique V-gene family were dropped. To address suspected cross-contamination and a sequencing artifact, a later analysis removed roughly 580 highly shared, low-generation-probability nucleotide sequences. In a later analysis, a clonal expansion index for each public chain was calculated from normalized within-repertoire ranks of inferred template counts. In a later analysis, generation probabilities were computed with a VDJ recombination model fitted to out-of-frame rearrangements, and the resulting probabilities were checked against IGoR. In a later analysis, TCR-TCR, TCR-HLA and TCR-CMV co-occurrence was scored with hypergeometric tests, and a repertoire-size bias correction was applied to TCR pairs. False discovery rates were estimated in a later analysis by permuting HLA or CMV assignments 20 times. In a later analysis, co-occurring TCRs were grouped with DBSCAN, and TCRdist sequence similarity was added when clustering was performed within HLA-allele-positive subsets. Repertoires with fewer than 30,000 or more than 120,000 public chains were left out of co-occurrence clustering, as were about 5 repertoires with anomalous nucleotide sharing. TCRdb mirrors the immuneACCESS table, restricted to in-frame sequences. Some clones are absent from its copies; in checked studies, under half trace to an unresolved V gene, and the reason for the others is unknown. D and trimming were read from the DNA, whereas the V and J calls and clone size are those reported in that table. The sample table shows 110,000 to 150,000 clones, and roughly four fifths are seen once. The ten largest make up 6.5% to 9% of the sample.

The research as a whole found: A later analysis found that most CMV-associated TCR beta chains appeared HLA-restricted, with HLA associations seemingly driven largely by CMV exposure. HLA typing was unavailable for some donors at each locus, so association tests used only the typed subset. At a false discovery rate of 0.05, a later analysis linked around 15,000 TCR beta sequences to specific HLA alleles. Because counts were too low, about 18 rarely observed V segments, including chromosome 9 orphons, were left out of the earlier analysis of over 550 of the donors. Linkage disequilibrium might explain the correlated functional status among segregating V segments, but an unknown experimental factor could not be excluded. When HLA alleles, especially DR and DQ, strongly co-occurred, TCR associations were difficult to assign to individual alleles. In a later analysis, HLA-associated TCR beta chains were found to be more clonally expanded and to have lower generation probabilities than equally common non-associated chains. Immune exposure information for the cohort was limited to CMV serostatus. Sequencing depth was assumed to be roughly uniform across donors in the presence/absence analyses, though that assumption may not hold. A few of the identified cytomegalovirus-associated TCR beta chains were confirmed in vitro to be specific for cytomegalovirus antigens. Across donors, most TCR sequences were observed very rarely, whereas some public TCRs were present in many individuals. Some IMGT-functional V segments, including TRBV6-2 and TRBV6-3, could not be distinguished by the 87-base-pair reads and were therefore excluded. The authors suggested that the approach could potentially be extended to other disease states and immunological phenotypes. In a later genetic analysis, a missense DCLRE1C variant was associated with V-gene and J-gene trimming of TCR beta chains, and the association was replicated in an independent cohort. The study gave a list of some 150 TCR beta chains associated with cytomegalovirus. The classifier was reported to diagnose cytomegalovirus status with high specificity and sensitivity in both the original and validation cohorts. A cluster of highly shared sequence variants was judged likely to represent a technical artifact of the sequencing pipeline. Compared with the approximately 670-donor mean, donors in an Asian-associated ancestry cluster had fewer N-insertions in productive TCRs, according to a later genetic analysis. In a later analysis, the rate of TCR association differed among HLA loci, with DRB1 alleles having the most associated TCRs and HLA-C alleles having the fewest. In an earlier analysis of around 600 of the donors, most TCR beta V segments were observed in productive rearrangements about 87% or about 30% of the time, broadly matching IMGT annotations. According to a later analysis, parvovirus B19, influenza, CMV and Epstein-Barr virus appeared linked to several top co-occurrence clusters. A further reported finding was that TCR beta sequences accurately predicted the HLA-A and HLA-B alleles for most subjects in the first cohort. This cohort had only TCR beta chains sequenced, and the lack of alpha or paired-chain data limited which features could be detected.

Specimen: PBMCs. The chain was built from TRBV6-1 and TRBJ2-3; 8 of the junction bases match TRBD2. The TCR originated in a man aged 30-40 years in good health and CMV-seronegative. The CDR3 region has the sequence CASSEARGGSRDTQYF. The nucleotides read TGTGCCAGCAGTGAAGCCCGCGGGGGGAGTAGAGATACGCAGTATTTT.